A single sample gave rise to the 9 T cell receptor beta chains below, sequenced in a study of blood T cell repertoires in COVID-19. Only in-frame clones appear in the TCRdb table, and some are missing; sequencing was by immunoSEQ multiplex PCR. Of under 300,000 clones in the sample, nearly 90% were seen once. The sequenced sample was peripheral blood. These receptors all come from a woman aged 55-69 years with COVID-19, enrolled during active disease.

The chain uses TRBV27 and TRBJ1-2; 9 nucleotides align to TRBD1. The CDR3 has 15 amino acids. The ends lost 4 bases at V and 3 bases at J; junction bases unmatched: 6. The germline gives CDR1 MNHEY, CDR2 SMNVEV (reference sequence). The CDR3 DNA is TGTGCCAGCAGTTCCTGGGACAGGGTAGACTATGGCTACACCTTC. Translated: CASSSWDRVDYGYTF.

V gene TRBV6-5 combines with J gene TRBJ1-2, with D hard to call. V lost 6 bases, J lost 5 bases, and 10 bases lay in between. Germline V gives CDR1 MNHEY, CDR2 SVGAGI. This CDR3 comprises 12 residues. The CDR3 nucleotides read TGTGCCAGCAGCCCCCCCCAGTATGGCTACACCTTC. Translation gives CASSPPQYGYTF.

The J gene is TRBJ2-3, the V gene TRBV5-4, with TRBD2 identical over 7 bases. The CDR3 runs to 17 residues. The J segment lost 0 bases and the V segment lost 3 bases, leaving 10 bases of the junction unmatched. Germline V gene sequence: CDR1 SGHNT, CDR2 YYREEE (reference sequence). CDR3: CASSSIPGGASTDTQYF. The CDR3 nucleotides are TGTGCCAGCAGCTCAATTCCGGGAGGCGCTAGCACAGATACGCAGTATTTT.

This sequence joins TRBV9 and TRBJ2-3; 11 bases match TRBD2. The CDR3 consists of 17 residues. V trimming: 0 bases; J trimming: 2 bases; junction bases outside the gene matches: 5. Germline CDR1 is SGDLS and CDR2 is YYNGEE. Here the CDR3 reads CASSVEPSGGYTDTQYF. DNA of the CDR3: TGTGCCAGCAGCGTAGAGCCTAGCGGGGGGTACACAGATACGCAGTATTTT.

The chain recombines TRBV4-2 with TRBJ1-4; 11 nucleotides line up with TRBD1. V dropped 5 bases and J dropped 6; count of bases not matched to a gene: 8. The V gene's germline CDR1 is LGHNA and CDR2 YNFKEQ. The CDR3 is 16 residues long. CDR3 residues: CASSTRTGGLDEKLFF. CDR3 nucleotide sequence: TGTGCCAGCAGCACCCGGACAGGGGGCCTCGATGAAAAACTGTTTTTT.

This clone showed up just a few times. The chain employs TRBV7-2 and TRBJ1-4; 7 bases line up with TRBD1. Looked up from germline, CDR1 is SGHTA and CDR2 is FQGNSA. The CDR3 totals 13 residues. Losses at the gene ends were 5 bases for V and 6 bases for J; bases not matched to a gene: 3. The CDR3 DNA is TGTGCCAGCAGCCTAGGGACAGATGAAAAACTGTTTTTT. Translation gives CASSLGTDEKLFF.

This chain uses TRBV7-9 with TRBJ1-1; possible D gene TRBD1, 6 bases. Trimming took off 8 bases at V and 4 bases at J, with 17 bases between the two ends. Germline assignment: CDR1 SEHNR and CDR2 FQNEAQ (reference sequence). CDR3 length equals 14 residues. The CDR3 DNA reads as TGTGCCAGCCTTCTGAGCCAGGGGAGCACTGAAGCTTTCTTT. Translated: CASLLSQGSTEAFF.

The chain employs TRBV30 and TRBJ1-2; tentative D call: TRBD1 (6 bases). The CDR3 spans 14 residues. Trimming took off 1 base at V and 5 bases at J, with 14 bases between the two ends. Germline CDR1 reads GTSNPN; CDR2 reads SVGIG (reference sequence). This CDR3 reads CAWSARGRIYGYTF. The CDR3 nucleotides read TGTGCCTGGAGTGCCAGGGGCCGGATATATGGCTACACCTTC.

Remarks on this clone: Distinct nucleotide sequences in the sample also encode this CDR3. The CDR3 region has the DNA TGCGCCAGCAGCTTGGCTGGCGGGGGGAACACTGAAGCTTTCTTT. It is translated as CASSLAGGGNTEAFF. The J gene is TRBJ1-1, the V gene TRBV5-1; D possibly corresponds to TRBD1 (5 bases). Germline assignment: CDR1 SGHRS and CDR2 YFSETQ. The CDR3 covers 15 residues. V gave up 0 bases and J gave up 1 base, with 10 bases separating them.